This passage covers 28 T cell receptor beta chains from one sample sequenced in a study of beta chain features in type 1 diabetes. The study's findings and limits: For Type 1 diabetes patients, all four CD4+ subsets carried TCRB CDR3s that were moderately but significantly shorter.

Their antigens remain unidentified. Since all of the isolated RNA was reverse transcribed, expressed TCRB transcripts were what got sequenced. Sequenced by immunoSEQ multiplex PCR; TCRdb stores in-frame clones only, minus some. The repertoire has about 130,000 clones, around 8.8% of them found once; the top ten carry approximately 0.7%. The sample taken for sequencing was central memory CD4+ T cells from blood. The receptor source for this set is a man younger than 45 with type 1 diabetes.

V gene TRBV27 combines with J gene TRBJ2-1; possibly TRBD2 for D (6 bases). The CDR3 is 15 residues long. Between the trimmed V and J ends, which lost 8 bases and 4 bases, there was a span of 18 bases. Germline loops: CDR1 MNHEY, CDR2 SMNVEV (reference sequence). CDR3 sequence reads: CASWPGAAPYNEQFF. CDR3 in DNA: TGTGCCAGCTGGCCGGGAGCGGCCCCTTACAATGAGCAGTTCTTC.

This clone was recorded many times. The chain has TRBV6-1 and TRBJ2-7; 7 bases map to TRBD2. Germline CDR1 MNHNS, CDR2 SASEGT. CDR3 length: 15 amino acids. V shed 6 bases, J shed 5 bases, and the junction held 13 bases outside the gene matches. CDR3 amino acids: CASSESGLNLHEQYF. CDR3 DNA sequence: TGTGCCAGCAGCGAATCGGGACTAAACTTGCACGAGCAGTACTTC.

The chain links TRBV18 to TRBJ1-6; D remains ambiguous. Germline CDR1 is KGHSH and CDR2 is LQKENI. The ends were cut back, 3 bases at V and 5 bases at J, with 8 bases in the middle. The CDR3 covers 14 residues. In DNA form, the CDR3 reads TGTGCCAGCTCACCGCGGAGTAATAATTCACCCCTCCACTTT. As protein: CASSPRSNNSPLHF.

This clone appeared a few times. J is TRBJ2-7 and V is TRBV19, with D unresolved. The CDR3 is 14 amino acids. Germline CDR1 is LNHDA and CDR2 is SQIVND (reference sequence). V was shortened by 7 bases and J by 4 bases, with 17 bases between the two germline ends. CDR3 loop: CASTPPARPYEQYF. The CDR3 region has the DNA TGTGCCAGTACCCCCCCGGCCAGGCCTTACGAGCAGTACTTC. The entire variable domain, with the rest obtained from reference TRBV19 and TRBJ2-7, is as follows: DGGITQSPKYLFRKEGQNVTLSCEQNLNHDAMYWYRQDPGQGLRLIYYSQIVNDFQKGDIAEGYSVSREKKESFPLTVTSAQKNPTAFYLCASTPPARPYEQYFGPGTRLTVT.

This chain connects TRBV4-3 to TRBJ2-3; 9 nucleotides agree with TRBD2. Trimming cost V 2 bases and J 1 base; bases outside gene matches: 4. The CDR3 totals 16 residues. Germline CDR1 and CDR2: LGHNA and YSLEER. DNA for the CDR3: TGCGCCAGCAGCCAAAGCGGGGGGTACCGCACAGATACGCAGTATTTT. It codes for CASSQSGGYRTDTQYF.

This clone has just a few counts. The chain uses TRBV28 and TRBJ1-2, with D possibly matching TRBD1 (6 bases). With 6 bases removed from V and 6 bases from J, the gap between germline ends came to 14 bases. Germline CDR1 reads MDHEN; CDR2 reads SYDVKM. The CDR3 is made up of 13 amino acids. The CDR3 bases are TGTGCCAGCAGAAACAGGGAGACGAATGGCTACACCTTC. Protein: CASRNRETNGYTF.

This clone was recorded a few times. V gene TRBV15 combines with J gene TRBJ1-4; D might be TRBD1 (5 bases). V was pared by 1 base and J by 5 bases, with 11 bases between. The CDR3 has 15 residues. Germline V gene sequence: CDR1 LNHNV, CDR2 YYDKDF (reference sequence). The CDR3 DNA follows: TGTGCCACCAGCAGAGGTGGGGCGGAAAATGAAAAACTGTTTTTT. Protein sequence: CATSRGGAENEKLFF.

The chain links TRBV25-1 to TRBJ2-3; no clear D. The CDR3 is made up of 13 amino acids. V was pared by 4 bases and J by 2 bases, with 7 bases between. Germline V gene sequence: CDR1 MGHDK, CDR2 SYGVNS. CDR3 in DNA: TGTGCCAGCAGTGGAGTGAACACAGATACGCAGTATTTT. Amino acid sequence: CASSGVNTDTQYF.

This clone was seen more than once but under ten times. The chain couples TRBV13 to TRBJ2-7; the D gene is possibly TRBD2 (6 bases). CDR1 PRHDT and CDR2 FYEKMQ come from the germline V gene (reference sequence). V was trimmed by 0 bases and J by 4 bases, leaving 10 bases between them. The CDR3 spans 14 residues. The CDR3 region is CASSLGGGNYEQYF. For the CDR3, the DNA is TGTGCCAGCAGCTTAGGGGGGGGAAATTACGAGCAGTACTTC.

This rearrangement joins TRBV4-2 to TRBJ2-1, with 14 nucleotides matching TRBD2. CDR1 and CDR2 from the germline V gene are LGHNA and YNFKEQ. The V and J ends lost 5 bases and 1 base, in that order; junction bases with no gene match: 7. This CDR3 has 18 amino acids. CDR3: CASSVTSGGAISYNEQFF. CDR3 nucleotide sequence: TGTGCCAGCAGCGTGACTAGCGGGGGGGCTATTTCCTACAATGAGCAGTTCTTC.

This clone has a handful of counts. The V and J genes are TRBV9 and TRBJ1-1, with TRBD1 as a possible D gene (6 bases). Germline assignment: CDR1 SGDLS and CDR2 YYNGEE. Trimming pared 1 base from V and 4 bases from J, leaving 8 bases between. CDR3 length: 13 amino acids. DNA for the CDR3: TGTGCCAGCAGCGTACAAGGGGGCACTGAAGCTTTCTTT. It encodes CASSVQGGTEAFF. The complete variable domain, with remaining parts taken from reference TRBV9 and TRBJ1-1, reads DSGVTQTPKHLITATGQRVTLRCSPRSGDLSVYWYQQSLDQGLQFLIQYYNGEERAKGNILERFSAQQFPDLHSELNLSSLELGDSALYFCASSVQGGTEAFFGQGTRLTVV.

To note about this clone: The same CDR3 can be traced to other DNA sequences in this sample. The CDR3 sequence is CASSSWGGDQETQYF. The CDR3 DNA reads TGCGCCAGCAGCTCCTGGGGAGGGGATCAAGAGACCCAGTACTTC. This chain connects TRBV5-1 to TRBJ2-5, with TRBD2 matching 7 bases. V shed 3 bases and J 2 bases; nucleotides not matched to a gene: 7. The CDR3 totals 15 residues. Looked up from germline, CDR1 is SGHRS and CDR2 is YFSETQ. Complete variable domain (other parts from reference TRBV5-1 and TRBJ2-5): KAGVTQTPRYLIKTRGQQVTLSCSPISGHRSVSWYQQTPGQGLQFLFEYFSETQRNKGNFPGRFSGRQFSNSRSEMNVSTLELGDSALYLCASSSWGGDQETQYFGPGTRLLVL.

In this sample, this clone turned up a few times. The chain couples TRBV30 to TRBJ1-2; D is unclear. Germline loops: CDR1 GTSNPN, CDR2 SVGIG (reference sequence). The CDR3 consists of 14 residues. Trimming took off 2 bases at V and 4 bases at J, with 14 bases between the two ends. The DNA for the CDR3 is TGTGCCTGGAGTTGGTTTCGGCCGGGCTATGGCTACACCTTC. Translated: CAWSWFRPGYGYTF.

This clone was counted only a few times. CDR3 amino acids: CASSPRSGAKETQYF. DNA for the CDR3: TGTGCCAGCTCACCAAGGAGCGGGGCTAAAGAGACCCAGTACTTC. The rearrangement joins TRBV18 to TRBJ2-5; 7 positions agree with TRBD2. Germline CDR1 KGHSH, CDR2 LQKENI. The CDR3 contains 15 residues. V was clipped by 2 bases and J by 3 bases; unmatched bases: 6.

Only a few counts were recorded for this clone. The gene calls are TRBV5-4 and TRBJ2-7; D remains unclear. V lost 3 bases and J 6 bases, leaving 10 bases between the germline ends. CDR3 size: 12 residues. Germline assignment: CDR1 SGHNT and CDR2 YYREEE (reference sequence). The CDR3 loop reads CASSSVGSEQYF. CDR3 bases: TGTGCCAGCAGCTCAGTTGGTTCCGAGCAGTACTTC. The entire variable domain, with the rest obtained from reference TRBV5-4 and TRBJ2-7, is as follows: ETGVTQSPTHLIKTRGQQVTLRCSSQSGHNTVSWYQQALGQGPQFIFQYYREEENGRGNFPPRFSGLQFPNYSSELNVNALELDDSALYLCASSSVGSEQYFGPGTRLTVT.

This clone was found a few times. The rearrangement uses TRBV5-6 and TRBJ2-7; 8 bases fit TRBD2. V shed 3 bases, J shed 6 bases, and the junction held 8 bases outside the gene matches. This CDR3 has 14 amino acids. The germline V gene has CDR1 SGHDT and CDR2 YYEEEE. CDR3 DNA: TGTGCCAGCAGCTCGGGGGGGCCGATAGGCGAGCAGTACTTC. It specifies CASSSGGPIGEQYF.

The sample holds a few counts of this clone. The same CDR3 also results from other DNA sequences found in this sample. The chain uses TRBV7-2 and TRBJ1-5; possible D gene TRBD1, 6 bases. Germline V gene lookup returns CDR1 SGHTA and CDR2 FQGNSA. CDR3 length: 13 residues. Trimming removed 2 bases at V and 4 bases at J, with 6 bases between. CDR3 amino acids: CASSLRGNQPQHF. The CDR3 DNA is TGTGCCAGCAGCTTAAGGGGGAATCAGCCCCAGCATTTT.

In its sample, this clone was seen a few times. The chain is built from TRBV7-2 and TRBJ2-5; TRBD1 is a possible D gene (6 bases). This CDR3 contains 13 residues. The V end lost 6 bases, the J end lost 4 bases, and 12 bases lay between the germline ends. Germline V gene data show CDR1 as SGHTA and CDR2 as FQGNSA. CDR3 sequence: CASSYRVPETQYF. The DNA of the CDR3 is TGTGCCAGCAGTTACAGGGTCCCAGAGACCCAGTACTTC.

This clone was picked up a small number of times. The J gene is TRBJ2-5, the V gene TRBV7-2; TRBD2 matches 7 bases. CDR3 size: 14 residues. Germline V CDR1 and CDR2: SGHTA, FQGNSA. Losses at the gene ends were 5 bases for V and 3 bases for J; bases not matched to a gene: 6. CDR3: CASSNPRGKETQYF. As DNA, the CDR3 is TGTGCCAGCAGCAACCCGCGGGGGAAAGAGACCCAGTACTTC.

This clone has a handful of counts. The chain recombines TRBV28 with TRBJ2-5; 8 bases are a match to TRBD1. The CDR3 contains 15 residues. The trim removed 4 bases at V and 6 bases at J, leaving 10 bases unmatched. The germline V gene has CDR1 MDHEN and CDR2 SYDVKM. CDR3 in DNA: TGTGCCAGCAGTTCCTCCGGACAGGGCCGGAAGACCCAGTACTTC. This gives the protein CASSSSGQGRKTQYF. Filled out from reference TRBV28 and TRBJ2-5, the complete variable domain reads DVKVTQSSRYLVKRTGEKVFLECVQDMDHENMFWYRQDPGLGLRLIYFSYDVKMKEKGDIPEGYSVSREKKERFSLILESASTNQTSMYLCASSSSGQGRKTQYFGPGTRLLVL.

This clone was picked up a small number of times. The genes are TRBV11-2 and TRBJ2-1; TRBD2 matches at 9 bases. The CDR3 sequence is 15 residues long. The V gene's germline CDR1 is SGHAT and CDR2 FQNNGV. With 4 bases clipped from V and 3 bases from J, the junction kept 4 bases outside the gene matches. The CDR3 DNA sequence: TGTGCCAGCAGCTCCCGACTAGCGGACTACAATGAGCAGTTCTTC. Translating it yields CASSSRLADYNEQFF.

The V and J genes are TRBV4-3 and TRBJ2-7, with 10 bases aligning to TRBD2. After removal of 3 bases from V and 5 bases from J, the junction contained 10 bases not matched to a gene. This CDR3 spans 16 amino acids. Germline V CDR1 and CDR2: LGHNA, YSLEER. The CDR3 sequence: CASSQLRASGGHEQYF. DNA of the CDR3: TGCGCCAGCAGCCAGCTGAGGGCTAGCGGGGGCCACGAGCAGTACTTC.

This clone was found a few times. J is TRBJ2-7 and V is TRBV9, with 7 positions matching TRBD2. CDR1 and CDR2 from the germline V gene are SGDLS and YYNGEE. This CDR3 has 12 amino acids. Trimming at V came to 4 bases and at J to 9 bases, leaving 7 bases not matched to a gene. Here the CDR3 reads CASSPSGGAQYF. DNA for the CDR3: TGTGCCAGCAGCCCCTCGGGGGGTGCGCAGTACTTC.

The gene calls are TRBV7-2 and TRBJ2-2; tentative D call: TRBD2 (7 bases). The CDR3 has 16 residues. Trimming pared 1 base from V and 2 bases from J, leaving 11 bases between. Germline V gene lookup returns CDR1 SGHTA and CDR2 FQGNSA. CDR3 nucleotide sequence: TGTGCCAGCAGCTTAGGGGGGGGCGGAAACACCGGGGAGCTGTTTTTT. This translates into CASSLGGGGNTGELFF.

This clone was counted only a few times. This chain joins TRBV11-2 and TRBJ2-6, with a weak D call TRBD1 (6 bases). With 2 bases removed from V and 1 base from J, the gap between germline ends came to 9 bases. The CDR3 contains 16 residues. Germline values: CDR1 SGHAT, CDR2 FQNNGV. This CDR3 is CASSLQGISGANVLTF. The CDR3 nucleotides are TGTGCCAGCAGCTTACAGGGGATTTCTGGGGCCAACGTCCTGACTTTC.

The J gene is TRBJ2-5, the V gene TRBV4-1, with TRBD1 matching over 7 bases. Germline loops: CDR1 MGHRA, CDR2 YSYEKL. The V gene end was trimmed by 2 bases and the J gene end by 2 bases; junction bases not matched to a gene: 5. CDR3 size: 15 residues. CDR3: CASSQTGAIQETQYF. The CDR3 DNA reads as TGCGCCAGCAGCCAAACAGGGGCTATTCAAGAGACCCAGTACTTC.

This clone was seen only a few times. V and J are TRBV19 and TRBJ2-5, with D maybe TRBD1 (7 bases). Germline lookup yields CDR1 LNHDA and CDR2 SQIVND (reference sequence). The CDR3 consists of 14 residues. Between the trimmed V and J ends, which lost 3 bases and 2 bases, there was a span of 10 bases. The CDR3 reads CASSMQGGQETQYF. The CDR3 region has the DNA TGTGCCAGTAGTATGCAGGGGGGTCAAGAGACCCAGTACTTC.

The chain has TRBV18 and TRBJ1-5; D uncertain. The CDR3 has 16 residues. V lost 2 bases, J lost 7 bases, and 18 bases lay in between. CDR1 and CDR2 from the germline V gene are KGHSH and LQKENI. The DNA of the CDR3 is TGTGCCAGCTCACCATCTAGTCCACGGCGGAGCCAGCCCCAGCATTTT. It encodes CASSPSSPRRSQPQHF.